This T cell receptor beta chain was found in a study of T cell responses to AZD1222 COVID-19 vaccine. In this sample, this clone turned up once. Its antigen is undetermined. Using immunoSEQ multiplex PCR, the repertoire was profiled, and TCRdb retains in-frame clones only, with some absent. The sample carries about 92,000 clones, about nine tenths recorded once. General observations from the study: Donors skewed white British and female; clonal diversity was possibly underestimated. With dominance at 160-218 and 743-854, vaccine-associated CD4 TCRs spanned spike.

The CDR3 covers 15 residues. The germline V and J ends were trimmed by 0 bases and 2 bases, with 10 bases remaining between them. Germline-derived CDR1 and CDR2 are LGHNA and YSLEER. The rearrangement joins TRBV4-3 to TRBJ1-2; D perhaps matches TRBD1 (6 bases). The origin of this receptor is an adult in good health. Sequenced here: peripheral blood, sampled on day 0 of AZD1222 vaccination. The CDR3 protein is CASSQEGQGNYGYTF. CDR3 DNA sequence: TGCGCCAGCAGCCAAGAGGGCCAGGGGAACTATGGCTACACCTTC.